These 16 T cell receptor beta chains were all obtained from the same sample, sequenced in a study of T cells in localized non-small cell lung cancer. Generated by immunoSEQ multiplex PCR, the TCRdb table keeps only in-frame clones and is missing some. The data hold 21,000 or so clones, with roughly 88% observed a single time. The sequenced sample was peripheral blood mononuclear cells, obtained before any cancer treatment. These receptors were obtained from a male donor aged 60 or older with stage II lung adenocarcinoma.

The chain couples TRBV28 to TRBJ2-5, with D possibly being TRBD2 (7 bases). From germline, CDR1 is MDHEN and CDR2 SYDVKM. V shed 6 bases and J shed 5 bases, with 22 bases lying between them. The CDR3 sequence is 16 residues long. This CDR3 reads CASRSDTSAGAETQYF. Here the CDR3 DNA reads TGTGCCAGCAGATCCGATACTAGCGCGGGGGCGGAGACCCAGTACTTC.

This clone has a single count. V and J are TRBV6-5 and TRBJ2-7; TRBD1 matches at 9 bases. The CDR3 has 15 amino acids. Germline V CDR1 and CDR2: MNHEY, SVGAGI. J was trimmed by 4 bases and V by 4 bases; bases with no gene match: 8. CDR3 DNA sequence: TGTGCCAGCAGTTCTTGGACAGGGGCCCGTTACGAGCAGTACTTC. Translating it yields CASSSWTGARYEQYF.

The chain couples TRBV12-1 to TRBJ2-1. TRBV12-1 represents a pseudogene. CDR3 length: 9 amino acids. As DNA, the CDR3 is TGTGCCGGCCGGCTCCTGCAGTTCTTC. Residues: CAGRLLQFF.

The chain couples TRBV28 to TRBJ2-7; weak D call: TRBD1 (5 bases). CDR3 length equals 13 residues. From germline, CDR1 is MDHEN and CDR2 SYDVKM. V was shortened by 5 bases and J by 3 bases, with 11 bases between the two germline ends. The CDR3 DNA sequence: TGTGCCAGCAGTGGGGCCTATATCTACGAGCAGTACTTC. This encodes CASSGAYIYEQYF.

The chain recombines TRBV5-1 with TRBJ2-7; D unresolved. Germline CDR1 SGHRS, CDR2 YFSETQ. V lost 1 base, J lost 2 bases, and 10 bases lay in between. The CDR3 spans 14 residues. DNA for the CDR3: TGCGCCAGCAGCTTGTCTAGGGCTACCTACGAGCAGTACTTC. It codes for CASSLSRATYEQYF.

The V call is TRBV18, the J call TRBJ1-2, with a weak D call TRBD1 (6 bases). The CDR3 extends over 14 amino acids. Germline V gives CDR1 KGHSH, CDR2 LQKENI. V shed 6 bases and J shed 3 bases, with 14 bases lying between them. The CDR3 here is CASSPSGADYGYTF. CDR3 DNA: TGTGCCAGCTCTCCCTCAGGGGCGGACTATGGCTACACCTTC.

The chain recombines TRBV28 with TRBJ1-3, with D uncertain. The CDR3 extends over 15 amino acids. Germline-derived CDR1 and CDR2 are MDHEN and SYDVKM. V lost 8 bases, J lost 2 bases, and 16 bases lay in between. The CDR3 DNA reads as TGTGCCAGCTGTGACCTCCCTGGGGCTGGAAACACCATATATTTT. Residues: CASCDLPGAGNTIYF.

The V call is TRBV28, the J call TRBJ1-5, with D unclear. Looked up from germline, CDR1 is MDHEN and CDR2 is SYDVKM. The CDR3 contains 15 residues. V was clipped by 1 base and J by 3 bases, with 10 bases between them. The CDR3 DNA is TGTGCCAGCAGTTTATTCGACACTCACAATCAGCCCCAGCATTTT. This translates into CASSLFDTHNQPQHF.

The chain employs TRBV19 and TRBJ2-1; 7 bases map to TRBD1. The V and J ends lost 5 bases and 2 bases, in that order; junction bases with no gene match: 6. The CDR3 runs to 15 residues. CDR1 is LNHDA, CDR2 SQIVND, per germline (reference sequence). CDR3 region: CASSPRTGTYNEQFF. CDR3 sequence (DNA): TGTGCCAGTAGTCCCAGGACAGGTACCTACAATGAGCAGTTCTTC. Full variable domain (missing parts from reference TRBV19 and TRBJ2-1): DGGITQSPKYLFRKEGQNVTLSCEQNLNHDAMYWYRQDPGQGLRLIYYSQIVNDFQKGDIAEGYSVSREKKESFPLTVTSAQKNPTAFYLCASSPRTGTYNEQFFGPGTRLTVL.

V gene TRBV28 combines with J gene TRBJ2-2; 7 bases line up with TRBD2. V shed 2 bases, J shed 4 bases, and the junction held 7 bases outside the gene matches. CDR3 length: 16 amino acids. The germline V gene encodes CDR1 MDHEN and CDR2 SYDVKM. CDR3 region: CASSLPSSGITGELFF. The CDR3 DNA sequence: TGTGCCAGCAGTTTACCGTCCAGCGGGATCACCGGGGAGCTGTTTTTT.

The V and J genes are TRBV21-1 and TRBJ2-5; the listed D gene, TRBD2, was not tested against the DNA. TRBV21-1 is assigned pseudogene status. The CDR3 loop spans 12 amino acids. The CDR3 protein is CASSKFGETQYF. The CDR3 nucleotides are TGTGCCAGCAGCAAATTCGGAGAGACCCAGTACTTC.

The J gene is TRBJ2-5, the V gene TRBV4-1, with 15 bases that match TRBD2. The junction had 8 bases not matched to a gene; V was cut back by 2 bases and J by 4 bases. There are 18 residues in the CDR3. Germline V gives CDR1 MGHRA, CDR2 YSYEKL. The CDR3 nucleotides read TGCGCCAGCAGCCAATACCCTCCGGGACTAGCGGGAGGAGAGACCCAGTACTTC. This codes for CASSQYPPGLAGGETQYF.

DNA of the CDR3: TGTGCCAGCTCACCACTTGGAAACACCATATATTTT. Protein sequence: CASSPLGNTIYF. This chain joins TRBV18 and TRBJ1-3, with no clear D. V lost 1 base to trimming and J lost 3 bases, with 1 base between them. This CDR3 comprises 12 residues. CDR1 is KGHSH, CDR2 LQKENI, per germline.

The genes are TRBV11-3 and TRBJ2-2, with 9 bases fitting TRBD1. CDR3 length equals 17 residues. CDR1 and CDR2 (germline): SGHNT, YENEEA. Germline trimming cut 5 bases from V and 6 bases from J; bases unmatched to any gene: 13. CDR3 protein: CASSPRSGQGDAGELFF. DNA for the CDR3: TGTGCCAGCAGCCCGAGGTCGGGACAGGGAGACGCCGGGGAGCTGTTTTTT.

CDR3 residues: CASSLVGVSGSRNEQFF. CDR3 coding DNA: TGTGCCAGCAGCTTAGTCGGGGTTAGCGGGAGTAGAAATGAGCAGTTCTTC. The chain carries TRBV7-2 and TRBJ2-1, with 9 bases lining up with TRBD2. Germline V lookup: CDR1 SGHTA, CDR2 FQGNSA. With 1 base clipped from V and 7 bases from J, the junction kept 11 bases outside the gene matches. The CDR3 consists of 17 residues.

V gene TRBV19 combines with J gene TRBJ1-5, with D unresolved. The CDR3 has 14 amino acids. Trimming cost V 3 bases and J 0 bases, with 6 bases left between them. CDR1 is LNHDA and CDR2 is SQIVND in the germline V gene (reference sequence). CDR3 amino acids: CASSIKSSNQPQHF. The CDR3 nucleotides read TGTGCCAGTAGTATCAAGAGTAGCAATCAGCCCCAGCATTTT.